Listed below are T cell receptor beta chains from one sample, sequenced in a study of CD8 T cells in Susac syndrome. TCRdb re-called the immunoSEQ multiplex PCR reads with MiXCR, one entry per CDR3 protein. The sample has about 180,000 distinct CDR3 sequences; 90% to 95% are singletons. The source material was CD8+ T cells from PBMCs. The receptors derive from a human donor with multiple sclerosis. CDR3s include the opening cysteine and the closing phenylalanine or tryptophan. D genes are given only for firm matches. Clone size is stated in some rows and not others, as once, few, many or a class when expanded.

abundance,j_gene,v_gene,d_gene,CDR3aa,CDR3nt
.,TRBJ1-1,TRBV5-1,TRBD1,CASSWRGGLNTEAFF,TGCGCCAGCAGCTGGCGAGGGGGCTTGAACACTGAAGCTTTCTTT
.,TRBJ2-7,TRBV28,.,CASSLARADEQYF,TGTGCCAGCAGTTTAGCCCGGGCAGACGAGCAGTACTTC
.,TRBJ2-3,TRBV27,.,CASSFNADTQYF,TGTGCCAGCAGTTTTAATGCAGATACGCAGTATTTT
.,TRBJ2-7,TRBV7-9,TRBD1,CASSHPGSGQSYEQYF,TGTGCCAGCAGCCACCCCGGTTCGGGACAGTCCTACGAGCAGTACTTC
.,TRBJ1-1,TRBV27,.,CASSIGHFTEAFF,TGTGCCAGCAGTATCGGACACTTCACTGAAGCTTTCTTT
.,TRBJ2-1,TRBV7-9,TRBD1,CASRGQGALHEQFF,TGTGCCAGCAGAGGCCAGGGGGCCCTCCATGAGCAGTTCTTC
once,TRBJ2-7,TRBV4-1,.,CASSPPGRYSYEQYF,TGCGCCAGCAGCCCACCGGGACGGTACTCCTACGAGCAGTACTTC
.,TRBJ1-2,TRBV7-9,.,CASTGDAYGYTF,TGTGCCAGCACCGGGGACGCCTATGGCTACACCTTC
.,TRBJ1-5,TRBV4-1,.,CASSQDAGAGQPQHF,TGCGCCAGCAGCCAAGATGCGGGGGCTGGGCAGCCCCAGCATTTT
once,TRBJ2-7,TRBV29-1,TRBD1,CSVPRDRETYEQYF,TGCAGCGTTCCCCGGGACAGAGAAACGTACGAGCAGTACTTC
.,TRBJ1-1,TRBV15,.,CATSQGLPTAFF,TGTGCCACCAGCCAGGGTCTCCCGACAGCTTTCTTT
.,TRBJ2-7,TRBV29-1,.,CSVGGTVGSSYEQYF,TGCAGCGTAGGGGGGACAGTCGGCAGCTCCTACGAGCAGTACTTC
.,TRBJ2-7,TRBV9,.,CASSAGGGPPYEQYF,TGTGCCAGCAGCGCGGGCGGAGGACCCCCCTACGAGCAGTACTTC
.,TRBJ2-7,TRBV20-1,.,CSAVWTQNSYEQYF,TGCAGTGCTGTTTGGACGCAGAACTCCTACGAGCAGTACTTC
few,TRBJ2-2,TRBV6-5,.,CASSNTNTGELFF,TGTGCCAGCAGTAACACGAACACCGGGGAGCTGTTTTTT
.,TRBJ2-7,TRBV11-2,TRBD2,CASSRRDYLSLDEQYF,TGTGCCAGCAGTCGCCGGGACTACCTGTCTCTGGACGAGCAGTACTTC
once,TRBJ2-3,TRBV6-6,TRBD2,CASQVGASGRSAQYF,TGTGCCAGCCAAGTGGGGGCTAGCGGGAGATCGGCGCAGTATTTT
.,TRBJ2-1,TRBV5-1,TRBD1,CASSTADRADYNEQFF,TGCGCCAGCAGCACTGCGGACAGGGCTGACTACAATGAGCAGTTCTTC
once,TRBJ1-1,TRBV14,.,CASSRRQSLNTEAFF,TGTGCCAGCAGCCGCCGACAGAGTTTGAACACTGAAGCTTTCTTT
.,TRBJ2-7,TRBV2,.,CASRLRGAPPYEQYF,TGTGCCAGTCGACTACGGGGGGCGCCTCCCTACGAGCAGTACTTC
once,TRBJ2-1,TRBV27,.,CASSLSLLNEQFF,TGTGCCAGCAGTTTATCTCTTCTCAATGAGCAGTTCTTC
.,TRBJ2-7,TRBV15,.,CATASDGSYEQYF,TGTGCCACCGCGTCGGACGGATCCTACGAGCAGTACTTC
.,TRBJ2-1,TRBV5-1,TRBD2,CASTGAVFSGRALSYNEQFF,TGCGCCAGCACTGGGGCAGTCTTTAGCGGGAGGGCCCTCTCCTACAATGAGCAGTTCTTC
.,TRBJ2-3,TRBV10-3,TRBD2,CASSSGTSGADTQYF,TGTGCCTCGAGCTCCGGGACTAGCGGCGCAGATACGCAGTATTTT
.,TRBJ2-5,TRBV28,.,CASSVLGVRETQYF,TGTGCCAGCAGTGTTCTAGGTGTCAGGGAGACCCAGTACTTC
.,TRBJ2-7,TRBV15,.,CATSRDRGYEQYF,TGTGCCACCAGCAGAGATCGGGGTTACGAGCAGTACTTC
.,TRBJ2-4,TRBV6-2/TRBV6-3,.,CASSYSLTGRTMNIQYF,TGTGCCAGCAGTTATTCGTTGACCGGCCGGACAATGAACATTCAGTACTTC
.,TRBJ2-7,TRBV7-9,.,CASSLLTGRIYEQYF,TGTGCCAGCAGCTTATTGACAGGCAGGATCTACGAGCAGTACTTC
.,TRBJ1-6,TRBV27,TRBD1,CASSPRTGGASPLHF,TGTGCCAGCAGTCCCCGGACAGGGGGAGCGTCACCCCTCCACTTT
.,TRBJ2-2,TRBV3-1,.,CASSQDYSGRYHTGELFF,TGTGCCAGCAGCCAAGATTACAGCGGCCGGTACCACACCGGGGAGCTGTTTTTT
.,TRBJ2-7,TRBV2,TRBD2,CASSEGGGNYEQYF,TGTGCCAGCAGTGAAGGCGGGGGGAACTACGAGCAGTACTTC
.,TRBJ2-1,TRBV27,.,CASSTRTISDNEQFF,TGTGCCAGCAGTACACGGACTATTAGTGACAATGAGCAGTTCTTC